This TCR beta chain stems from a study of blood T cell repertoires in COVID-19. Clones were sequenced by immunoSEQ multiplex PCR, and TCRdb holds only the in-frame ones, with some missing. The data show 120,000 to 150,000 clones, over 80% seen once. This clone was recorded many times. After removal of 3 bases from V and 5 bases from J, the junction contained 6 bases not matched to a gene. The CDR3 sequence is 14 residues long. CDR1 and CDR2 (germline): SEHNR, FQNEAQ (reference sequence). The TCR comes from a woman in her forties or fifties who had been exposed to COVID-19. The gene calls are TRBV7-9 and TRBJ1-2, with 7 bases lining up with TRBD1. The specimen sequenced was PBMCs or T cells enriched from blood (not recorded which). CDR3 in amino acids: CASSFLQGDYGYTF. CDR3 bases: TGTGCCAGCAGCTTTCTCCAGGGGGATTATGGCTACACCTTC.